In this sample, the clone carrying this T cell receptor (beta chain) turned up once. Only in-frame clones appear in the TCRdb table, and some are missing; sequencing was by immunoSEQ multiplex PCR. The data contain about 84,000 clones, roughly 82% of them seen just once; the ten biggest clones take up 2.5% to 3%. The data originate from a study of OX40 agonist ivuxolimab in advanced cancers. This sample comprised CD4+ or CD8+ T cells sorted from blood, obtained in a trial of the OX40 agonist ivuxolimab. The sequence was obtained from an adult with an advanced solid tumor such as melanoma, head and neck, liver or kidney cancer.

The CDR3 DNA is TGTGCCAGCAGCGTAGGAGGGACAGGGGACACCGGGGAGCTGTTTTTT. This encodes CASSVGGTGDTGELFF. The genes are TRBV9 and TRBJ2-2; 10 nucleotides align to TRBD1. Germline V gene sequence: CDR1 SGDLS, CDR2 YYNGEE. This CDR3 region has 16 residues. Trimming took 0 bases from V and 3 from J; bases not matched to a gene: 2.